Listed below are T cell receptor beta chains from one sample, sequenced in a study of shared clonotypes between healthy human individuals. TCRdb's copy holds only in-frame clones and misses some; the assay was immunoSEQ multiplex PCR. The table includes roughly 2.4 million clones, 90% to 97% detected once. The sequencing sample was made of naive CD4+ T cells sorted from blood. The receptors shown here come from a man between 18 and 29 years old in good health. The CDR3 runs from the conserved cysteine through the conserved F or W. Each record gives: clone size, J gene, V gene, D gene, CDR3 DNA, CDR3 protein. D genes are given only for firm matches. Part of the rows lack a size; the others show once, few, many or a class for expanded clones.

>NA|TRBJ2-3|TRBV4-2|TRBD2
TGTGCCAGCAGCCAAGATGGTGGGGGGGGTCAAAGGAGGACAGATACGCAGTATTTT
CASSQDGGGGQRRTDTQYF
>NA|TRBJ2-1|TRBV21-1|NA
TGTGCCAGCAGCGATCTTCCTAGCCCCAATGAGCAGTTCTTC
CASSDLPSPNEQFF
>NA|TRBJ1-5|TRBV10-3|NA
TGTGCCATCAGTGAAATAGGGGGGCCCCAGCATTTT
CAISEIGGPQHF
>NA|TRBJ1-5|TRBV11-2|NA
TGTGCCAGCAGCTCCAGGTGGCCCCAGCATTTT
CASSSRWPQHF
>NA|TRBJ1-1|TRBV29-1|NA
TGCAGCGTTGAAGTCGCGACGGGGAACACTGAAGCTTTCTTT
CSVEVATGNTEAFF
>NA|TRBJ2-5|TRBV4-3|TRBD2
TGCGCCAGCAGCCAAGATTCAGGACTAGCGGAACAAGAGACCCAGTACTTC
CASSQDSGLAEQETQYF
>NA|TRBJ2-2|TRBV6-6|NA
TGTGCCACCCAGTTAGGGTCCCAGGGGATAACCGGGGAGCTGTTTTTT
CATQLGSQGITGELFF
>NA|TRBJ2-4|TRBV6-1|TRBD1
TGTGCCAGCAGTGGGGCTCGGACAGGGCAAAACATTCAGTACTTC
CASSGARTGQNIQYF
>NA|TRBJ1-5|TRBV7-8|NA
TGTGCCAGCAGCTTAAGTGCCGGCCTAGGGGAGCCCCAGCATTTT
CASSLSAGLGEPQHF
>NA|TRBJ2-5|TRBV27|NA
TGTGCCAGCAGTCCCCGAAGGCTTTTGACCCAGTACTTC
CASSPRRLLTQYF
>NA|TRBJ2-7|TRBV7-2|TRBD1
TGTGCCAGCAGCTTCGGACAGGGATTAAGCTTC
CASSFGQGLSF
>NA|TRBJ1-5|TRBV27|NA
TGTGCCAGCAGTTTGAGGCCCTCAGGAAATCAGCCCCAGCATTTT
CASSLRPSGNQPQHF
>NA|TRBJ1-1|TRBV6-1|NA
TGTGCCAGCAGTGGGCAGGGGAACACTGAAGCTTTCTTT
CASSGQGNTEAFF
>NA|TRBJ2-7|TRBV6-6|NA
TGTGCCAGCAGTTACTCGAAGAGTCCCTACGAGCAGTACTTC
CASSYSKSPYEQYF
>NA|TRBJ2-2|TRBV9|NA
TGTGCCAGCAGCCCACGGCTGGGGAACACCGGGGAGCTGTTTTTT
CASSPRLGNTGELFF
>NA|TRBJ2-3|TRBV14|TRBD1
TGTGCCAGCAGCCAGGGGACAGTTACCACAGATACGCAGTATTTT
CASSQGTVTTDTQYF
>NA|TRBJ1-6|TRBV19|TRBD1
TGTGCCAGTAGCCTAACAGGGGCGGAATCACCCCTCCACTTT
CASSLTGAESPLHF
>NA|TRBJ2-1|TRBV4-1|NA
TGCGCCAGCAGCCTCGCCCCAGGGATGTTGGTTGCGGGCAATGAGCAGTTCTTC
CASSLAPGMLVAGNEQFF
>NA|TRBJ2-4|TRBV14|NA
TGTGCCAGCAGCCGGAACAGGAACATTCAGTACTTC
CASSRNRNIQYF
>once|TRBJ2-7|TRBV6-1|TRBD1
TGTGCCAGCAGCGGGGGACAGGCCCACTACGAGCAGTACTTC
CASSGGQAHYEQYF
>NA|TRBJ2-7|TRBV6-1|NA
TGTGCCAGCAGTGCCCCTTTCCGGGGAATTTGGTCCTACGAGCAGTACTTC
CASSAPFRGIWSYEQYF
>NA|TRBJ1-2|TRBV29-1|TRBD1
TGCAGCGTTGAGGGGGTACAGGGGCTGGGTGGCTACACCTTC
CSVEGVQGLGGYTF
>NA|TRBJ1-2|TRBV14|TRBD1
TGTGCCAGCAGCCAGAGACAGGGGAAGCACTATGGCTACACCTTC
CASSQRQGKHYGYTF
>NA|TRBJ1-1|TRBV5-4|NA
TGTGCCAGCAGTAGCCTCCAGGGGCGGAACACTGAAGCTTTCTTT
CASSSLQGRNTEAFF
>NA|TRBJ2-7|TRBV5-4|NA
TGTGCCAGCAGCTCCGGGGGCTACGAGCAGTACTTC
CASSSGGYEQYF
>NA|TRBJ2-7|TRBV2|TRBD2
TGTGCCAGCGGGACTAGCGGGAGGGCCGAGCAGTACTTC
CASGTSGRAEQYF
>NA|TRBJ2-3|TRBV6-5|NA
TGTGCCAGCAGTTACGACGGGATTTCCACAGATACGCAGTATTTT
CASSYDGISTDTQYF
>NA|TRBJ1-6|TRBV5-6|TRBD1
TGTGCCAGCAGCCGTGGGACAGGGCAATCACCCCTCCACTTT
CASSRGTGQSPLHF
>once|TRBJ2-3|TRBV11-3|NA
TGTGCCAGCAGCTGGGGTCTAGGCACAGATACGCAGTATTTT
CASSWGLGTDTQYF
>once|TRBJ1-2|TRBV10-3|TRBD1
TGTGCCATCAGTGAGGGACAGGGCGACTACACCTTC
CAISEGQGDYTF
>NA|TRBJ1-5|TRBV10-2|TRBD1
TGCGCCAGCATGGACAGGGTGGTCGGCAATCAGCCCCAGCATTTT
CASMDRVVGNQPQHF
>NA|TRBJ1-2|TRBV28|NA
TGTGCCAGCAGTTTTAGAATGGCTGGCTACACCTTC
CASSFRMAGYTF
>NA|TRBJ1-5|TRBV2|TRBD1
TGTGCCAGCAGGCGACAGGGCCTCCAACAGCCCCAGCATTTT
CASRRQGLQQPQHF
>NA|TRBJ1-4|TRBV2|NA
TGTGCCAGCACCGAGGGGATAGGGGCAACTAATGAAAAACTGTTTTTT
CASTEGIGATNEKLFF
>once|TRBJ2-7|TRBV6-6|NA
TGTGCCAGCACCCCGGGACATTGGGGCGAGCAGTACTTC
CASTPGHWGEQYF
>NA|TRBJ2-7|TRBV11-2|NA
TGTGCCAGCAGCTCATACAGGACGGGGGAAGAGCAGTACTTC
CASSSYRTGEEQYF
>NA|TRBJ2-5|TRBV4-1|NA
TGCGCCAGCAGCCAAGGTCAGCGTCCGGAGACCCAGTACTTC
CASSQGQRPETQYF
>NA|TRBJ2-5|TRBV5-8|NA
TGTGCCAGCAGCTTAGGAACAGGCGGCCCCTTCCAAGAGACCCAGTACTTC
CASSLGTGGPFQETQYF
>NA|TRBJ2-3|TRBV7-2|NA
TGTGCCAGCAACCTCGGGACAGATACGCAGTATTTT
CASNLGTDTQYF
>NA|TRBJ2-7|TRBV4-1|TRBD2
TGCGCCAGCAGCCCAACCCCTAAACTGACTAGCGGGAGGTACTACGAGCAGTACTTC
CASSPTPKLTSGRYYEQYF
>NA|TRBJ2-3|TRBV7-2|NA
TGTGCCAGCAGCTTGCTAGTTTCTACCACAGATACGCAGTATTTT
CASSLLVSTTDTQYF